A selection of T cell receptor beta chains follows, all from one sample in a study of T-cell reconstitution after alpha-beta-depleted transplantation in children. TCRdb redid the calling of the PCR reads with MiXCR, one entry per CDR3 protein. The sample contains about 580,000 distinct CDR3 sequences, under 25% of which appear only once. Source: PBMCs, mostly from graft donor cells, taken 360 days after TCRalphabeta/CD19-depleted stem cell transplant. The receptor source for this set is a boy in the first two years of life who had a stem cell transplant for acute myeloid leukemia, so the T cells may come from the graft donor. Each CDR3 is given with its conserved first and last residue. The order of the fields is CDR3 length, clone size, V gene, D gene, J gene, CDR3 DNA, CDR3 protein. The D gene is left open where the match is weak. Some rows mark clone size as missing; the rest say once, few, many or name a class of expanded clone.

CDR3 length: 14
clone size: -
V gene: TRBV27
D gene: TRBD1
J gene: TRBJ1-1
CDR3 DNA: TGTGCCAGCAGTCAGACAGGGGAGTACACTGAAGCTTTCTTT
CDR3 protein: CASSQTGEYTEAFF

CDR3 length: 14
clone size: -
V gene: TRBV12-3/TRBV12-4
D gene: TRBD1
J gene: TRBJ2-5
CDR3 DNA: TGTGCCAGCAGTTGGGACAGTCGCCAAGAGACCCAGTACTTC
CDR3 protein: CASSWDSRQETQYF

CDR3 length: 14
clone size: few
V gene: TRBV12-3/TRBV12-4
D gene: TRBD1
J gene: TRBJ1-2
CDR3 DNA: TGTGCCAGCAGTCGACAGGGCCTTCGCTATGGCTACACCTTC
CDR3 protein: CASSRQGLRYGYTF

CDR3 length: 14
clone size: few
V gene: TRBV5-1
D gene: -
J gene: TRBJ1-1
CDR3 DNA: TGCGCCAGCAGCCCCACTGGGCGCCGCACTGAAGCTTTCTTT
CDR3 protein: CASSPTGRRTEAFF

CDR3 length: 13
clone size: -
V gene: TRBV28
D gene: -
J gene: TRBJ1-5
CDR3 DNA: TGTGCCAGCAGTTTCTACAGGAATCAGCCCCAGCATTTT
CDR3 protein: CASSFYRNQPQHF

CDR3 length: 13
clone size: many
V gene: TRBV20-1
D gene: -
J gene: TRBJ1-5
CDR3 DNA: TGCAGTGCCCTCGGACGGGGCAATCAGCCCCAGCATTTT
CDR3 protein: CSALGRGNQPQHF

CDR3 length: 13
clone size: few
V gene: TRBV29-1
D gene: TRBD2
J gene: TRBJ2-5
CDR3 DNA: TGCAGCGTTGAGGGGGGGTTCCGGGAGACCCAGTACTTC
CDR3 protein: CSVEGGFRETQYF

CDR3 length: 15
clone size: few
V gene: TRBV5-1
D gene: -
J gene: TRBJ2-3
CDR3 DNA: TGCGCCAGCAGCTTGAGCCACACAGGGTCCGATACGCAGTATTTT
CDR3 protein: CASSLSHTGSDTQYF

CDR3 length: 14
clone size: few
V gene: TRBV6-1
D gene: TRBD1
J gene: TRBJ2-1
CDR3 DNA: TGTGCCAGCAGTCAGGGGGTACTTTACAATGAGCAGTTCTTC
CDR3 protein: CASSQGVLYNEQFF

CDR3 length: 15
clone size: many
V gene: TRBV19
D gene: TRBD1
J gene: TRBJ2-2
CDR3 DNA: TGTGCCAGTAGAGGGACAGGGGAAAACACCGGGGAGCTGTTTTTT
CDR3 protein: CASRGTGENTGELFF

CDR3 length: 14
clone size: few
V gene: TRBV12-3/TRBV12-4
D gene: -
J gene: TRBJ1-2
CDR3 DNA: TGTGCCAGCAGTTTATTCGGGGGGAACTATGGCTACACCTTC
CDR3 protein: CASSLFGGNYGYTF

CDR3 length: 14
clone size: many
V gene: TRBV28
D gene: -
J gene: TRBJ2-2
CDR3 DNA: TGTGCCAGCAGTTTAAAGGCTAGACAAGGGGAGCTGTTTTTT
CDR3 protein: CASSLKARQGELFF

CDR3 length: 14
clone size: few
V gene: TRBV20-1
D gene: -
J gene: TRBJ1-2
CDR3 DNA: TGCAGTGCTAGGCGGGACTCTCCTAACTATGGCTACACCTTC
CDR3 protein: CSARRDSPNYGYTF

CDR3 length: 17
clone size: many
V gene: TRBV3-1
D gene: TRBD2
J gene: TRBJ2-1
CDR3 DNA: TGTGCCAGCAGCCCCCTCTTAGCGGGGGCGGTCTCCCATGAGCAGTTCTTC
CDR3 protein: CASSPLLAGAVSHEQFF

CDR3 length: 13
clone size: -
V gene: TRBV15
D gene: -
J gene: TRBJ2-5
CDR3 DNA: TGTGCCACCAGCAGAGATTTCCGAGAGACCCAGTACTTC
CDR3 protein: CATSRDFRETQYF

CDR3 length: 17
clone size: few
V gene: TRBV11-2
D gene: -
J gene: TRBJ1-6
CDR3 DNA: TGTGCCAGCAGCTTAGGGTCCGGACGTATCTATAATTCACCCCTCCACTTT
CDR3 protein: CASSLGSGRIYNSPLHF

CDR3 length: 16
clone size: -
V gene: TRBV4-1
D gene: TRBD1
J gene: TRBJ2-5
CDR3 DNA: TGCGCCAGCAGCCCCTGGCAGGGACAGTACCAAGAGACCCAGTACTTC
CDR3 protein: CASSPWQGQYQETQYF

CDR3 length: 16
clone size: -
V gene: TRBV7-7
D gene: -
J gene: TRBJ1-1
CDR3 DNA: TGTGCCAGCAGCTTATATCCCAATACAGGGAGCACTGAAGCTTTCTTT
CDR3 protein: CASSLYPNTGSTEAFF

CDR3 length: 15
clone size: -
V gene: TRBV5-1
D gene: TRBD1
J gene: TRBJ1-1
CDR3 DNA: TGCGCCAGCAGCGGAACAGGGGGCGCGGGAACTGAAGCTTTCTTT
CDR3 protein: CASSGTGGAGTEAFF

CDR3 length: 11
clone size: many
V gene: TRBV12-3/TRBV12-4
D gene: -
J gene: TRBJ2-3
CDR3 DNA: TGTGCCAGCACCCAGAAAGATACGCAGTATTTT
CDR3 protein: CASTQKDTQYF

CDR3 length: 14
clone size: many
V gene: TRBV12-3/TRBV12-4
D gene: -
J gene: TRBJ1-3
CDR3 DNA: TGTGCCAGCACCTCGGGACTGCAAGGAAACACCATATATTTT
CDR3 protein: CASTSGLQGNTIYF

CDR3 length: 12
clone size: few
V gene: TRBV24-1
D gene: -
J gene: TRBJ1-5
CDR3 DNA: TGTGCCACCAGTGTGGACGATCAGCCCCAGCATTTT
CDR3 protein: CATSVDDQPQHF

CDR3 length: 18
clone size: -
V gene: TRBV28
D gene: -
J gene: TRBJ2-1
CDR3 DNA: TGTGCCAGCAGGAGGACAGTACTTGTCACGGCAGCCAACAATGAGCAGTTCTTC
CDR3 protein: CASRRTVLVTAANNEQFF

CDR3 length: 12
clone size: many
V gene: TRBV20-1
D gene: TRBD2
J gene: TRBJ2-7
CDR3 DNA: TGCAGTGGGGAACGAGCGGGGGACGAGCAGTACTTC
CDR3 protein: CSGERAGDEQYF

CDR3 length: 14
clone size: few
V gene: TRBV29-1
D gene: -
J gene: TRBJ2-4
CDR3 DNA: TGCAGCGTAAACCTGGGGGGAACCAAAAACATTCAGTACTTC
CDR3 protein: CSVNLGGTKNIQYF

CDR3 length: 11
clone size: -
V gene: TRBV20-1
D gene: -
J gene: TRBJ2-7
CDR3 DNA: TGCAGTGCTATGGAGGCCTACGAGCAGTACTTC
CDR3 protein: CSAMEAYEQYF

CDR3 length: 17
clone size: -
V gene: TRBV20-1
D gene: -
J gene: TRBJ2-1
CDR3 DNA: TGCAGTGCTAGAGATTGGGCCCGGACGGCCTCCTACAATGAGCAGTTCTTC
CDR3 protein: CSARDWARTASYNEQFF

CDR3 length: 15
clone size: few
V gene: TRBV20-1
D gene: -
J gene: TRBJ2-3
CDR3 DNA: TGCAGTGCTAGAGGGGACACCCTTAGCACAGATACGCAGTATTTT
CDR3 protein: CSARGDTLSTDTQYF

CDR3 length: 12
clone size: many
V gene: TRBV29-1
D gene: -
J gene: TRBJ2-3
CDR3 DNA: TGCAGCGTTGGCGACCCCACAGATACGCAGTATTTT
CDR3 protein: CSVGDPTDTQYF

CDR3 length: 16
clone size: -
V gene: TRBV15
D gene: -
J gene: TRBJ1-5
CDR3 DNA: TGTGCCACCAGCAGAGGTGGGGGCGGCCGCAATCAGCCCCAGCATTTT
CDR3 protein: CATSRGGGGRNQPQHF

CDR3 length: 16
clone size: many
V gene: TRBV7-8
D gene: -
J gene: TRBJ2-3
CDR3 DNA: TGTGCCAGCAGCTTAGAACCGGGTCCCGCTGGGGATACGCAGTATTTT
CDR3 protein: CASSLEPGPAGDTQYF

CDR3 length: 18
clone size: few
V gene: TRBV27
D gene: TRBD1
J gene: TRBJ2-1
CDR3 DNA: TGTGCCAGCAGTTTATGGGCCGGGACAGGGGGTTCTCTAGATGAGCAGTTCTTC
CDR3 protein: CASSLWAGTGGSLDEQFF